This is a list of T cell receptor beta chains from one sample in a study of blood T cells in healthy people across ages. TCRdb re-called the 5' RACE reads through MiXCR, storing one row per CDR3 protein. Here the sample spans about 1 million distinct CDR3 sequences, about 25% being singletons. These data were also reused for a study on T cells of mothers and their children.

Sequenced material: blood. The source is a girl aged 2 to 10 in good health. Both conserved end residues are part of each CDR3. A D gene is named only where the DNA matches it firmly. Clone size is not always given. Where it is, it says once, few, many or a class for expanded clones.

-,TRBD2,TRBJ2-5,TRBV6-5,TGTGCCAGCAGTTACTCGACTAGCGGGCAAGAGACCCAGTACTTC,CASSYSTSGQETQYF
few,-,TRBJ1-1,TRBV29-1,TGCAGCGTCCGATTCATGAACACTGAAGCTTTCTTT,CSVRFMNTEAFF
few,TRBD2,TRBJ2-7,TRBV20-1,TGCAGTGCTAGTGAGGCTAGCGGGAGGGGAAACTACGAGCAGTACTTC,CSASEASGRGNYEQYF
many,-,TRBJ2-7,TRBV5-5,TGTGCCAGCAGCTTGGAAGGAAACTCCTACGAGCAGTACTTC,CASSLEGNSYEQYF
-,-,TRBJ2-1,TRBV3-1,TGTGCCAGCAGCCAAGTTACTAGAAACAATGAGCAGTTCTTC,CASSQVTRNNEQFF
-,-,TRBJ2-1,TRBV5-1,TGCGCCAGCAGCTTAGGCGGGGGCCACTACAATGAGCAGTTCTTC,CASSLGGGHYNEQFF
-,-,TRBJ1-6,TRBV4-3,TGCGCCAGCAGCCAAGAATTTAGGACTGCCCTCCGACCCCTCCACTTT,CASSQEFRTALRPLHF
-,-,TRBJ2-1,TRBV29-1,TGCAGCGTTGAAGATCGGCCCAGTCGCTCCTACAATGAGCAGTTCTTC,CSVEDRPSRSYNEQFF
-,-,TRBJ1-2,TRBV3-1,TGTGCCAGCAGCCTACCGGAGGGGGTTGGTGGCTACACCTTC,CASSLPEGVGGYTF
-,-,TRBJ1-2,TRBV4-3,TGCGCCAGCAGCCAAGATCAGGCGGGGTTACGTGCTGGCTACACCTTC,CASSQDQAGLRAGYTF
few,-,TRBJ2-1,TRBV13,TGTGCCAGCAGCACCGCAGTGATTGAGCAGTTCTTC,CASSTAVIEQFF
-,-,TRBJ2-1,TRBV29-1,TGCAGCGTTGATAGCAGAAGCTACAATGAGCAGTTCTTC,CSVDSRSYNEQFF
few,-,TRBJ2-1,TRBV4-2,TGTGCCAGCAGCCAAGAATCAGGTATTAGCGTTGGCTCCTACAATGAGCAGTTCTTC,CASSQESGISVGSYNEQFF
-,-,TRBJ2-1,TRBV9,TGTGCCAGCAGCTCCCGACCGGGGGAGCAGTTCTTC,CASSSRPGEQFF
-,-,TRBJ1-2,TRBV25-1,TGTGCCAGCAGTCGAGGGTACGACTACACCTTC,CASSRGYDYTF
-,-,TRBJ1-4,TRBV28,TGTGCCAGCACCCGTGGGGGGGCAACTAATGAAAAACTGTTTTTT,CASTRGGATNEKLFF
few,-,TRBJ2-1,TRBV24-1,TGTGCCACCAGTGACCTAACGGATGAGCAGTTCTTC,CATSDLTDEQFF
-,-,TRBJ1-6,TRBV6-6,TGTGCCAGCACCGACGGACAGCTTAATTCACCCCTCCACTTT,CASTDGQLNSPLHF
-,TRBD1,TRBJ2-6,TRBV3-1,TGTGCCAGCAGCCAAGAGAGGGGGCGGAATCCTGGGGCCAACGTCCTGACTTTC,CASSQERGRNPGANVLTF
few,-,TRBJ2-1,TRBV12-3/TRBV12-4,TGTGCCAGCAGTCTGTCGGGGGCTGGTAGTGAGCAGTTCTTC,CASSLSGAGSEQFF
-,-,TRBJ1-4,TRBV6-5,TGTGCCAGCAGTTACTCGGGCCGGACGACAGAGTTGAGAGCTGGGGAAAAACTGTTTTTT,CASSYSGRTTELRAGEKLFF
few,-,TRBJ2-7,TRBV27,TGTGCCAGCAGTGCCGGGACCCACTACGAGCAGTACTTC,CASSAGTHYEQYF
-,-,TRBJ2-5,TRBV4-1,TGCGCCAGCAGCCGTTCCTTGGACAGCCTAGTTCACTTC,CASSRSLDSLVHF
-,TRBD1,TRBJ1-6,TRBV27,TGTGCCAGCAGTTTAGGACAGGCACATTCACCCCTCCACTTT,CASSLGQAHSPLHF
-,TRBD2,TRBJ2-1,TRBV7-8,TGTGCCAGCAGCCCTACCGGGCTAATAGCGGGGTTTAATGAGCAGTTCTTC,CASSPTGLIAGFNEQFF
once,-,TRBJ1-1,TRBV3-1,TGTGCCAGCAGCCATCGGAGGGGCACTCGCGAAGCTTTCTTT,CASSHRRGTREAFF
few,-,TRBJ2-1,TRBV5-1,TGCGCCAGCGGCTTGCCGGATGAGCAGTTCTTC,CASGLPDEQFF
-,-,TRBJ2-3,TRBV7-2,TGTGCCAGCAGGGACCGAGGGGCGGATAGCACAGATACGCAGTATTTT,CASRDRGADSTDTQYF
-,TRBD2,TRBJ2-1,TRBV20-1,TGCAGTGCTATACTAGCGGGAGTCCGTAATGAGCAGTTCTTC,CSAILAGVRNEQFF
-,-,TRBJ2-7,TRBV27,TGTGCCAGCAGCCCGGGGTCGACTTTCTCCCACGAGCAGTACTTC,CASSPGSTFSHEQYF
-,-,TRBJ2-1,TRBV20-1,TGCAGTGTCAGCTCTTCCTACAATGAGCAGTTCTTC,CSVSSSYNEQFF
-,-,TRBJ2-7,TRBV7-9,TGTGCCAGCAGCCCTCGGGCAGGAGGTTCCTACGAGCAGTACTTC,CASSPRAGGSYEQYF
once,TRBD2,TRBJ2-7,TRBV5-1,TGCGCCAGCAGCCCTACTAGCGGGACCTCCTACGAGCAGTACTTC,CASSPTSGTSYEQYF
few,-,TRBJ2-7,TRBV6-6,TGTGCCAGCAGCCCCCGGCTTGGCAGTGGACCCTACGAGCAGTACTTC,CASSPRLGSGPYEQYF
few,TRBD1,TRBJ1-2,TRBV29-1,TGCAGCGTTGAAGATGGCGGCAGGGGGAATGGCTACACCTTC,CSVEDGGRGNGYTF
few,TRBD2,TRBJ2-7,TRBV6-2/TRBV6-3,TGTGCCAACAGTTCCCCCGGGACTCGGGGGGGCGAGCAGTACTTC,CANSSPGTRGGEQYF
-,TRBD2,TRBJ2-5,TRBV7-8,TGTGCCAGCAGCTTAGCAGCGGGAGATTTGGCGGAGACCCAGTACTTC,CASSLAAGDLAETQYF
few,TRBD1,TRBJ2-7,TRBV5-1,TGCGCCAGCAGCTTCGGGGACAGGGATAACTACGAGCAGTACTTC,CASSFGDRDNYEQYF
few,TRBD2,TRBJ2-5,TRBV5-1,TGCGCCAGCAGCGTTTTAACTAGCGGGAGTGTTCGAGAGGGAGAGACCCAGTACTTC,CASSVLTSGSVREGETQYF
few,-,TRBJ2-3,TRBV5-6,TGTGCCAGCAGCTTAGCGGGCGAAGGGAGAAGCACAGATACGCAGTATTTT,CASSLAGEGRSTDTQYF